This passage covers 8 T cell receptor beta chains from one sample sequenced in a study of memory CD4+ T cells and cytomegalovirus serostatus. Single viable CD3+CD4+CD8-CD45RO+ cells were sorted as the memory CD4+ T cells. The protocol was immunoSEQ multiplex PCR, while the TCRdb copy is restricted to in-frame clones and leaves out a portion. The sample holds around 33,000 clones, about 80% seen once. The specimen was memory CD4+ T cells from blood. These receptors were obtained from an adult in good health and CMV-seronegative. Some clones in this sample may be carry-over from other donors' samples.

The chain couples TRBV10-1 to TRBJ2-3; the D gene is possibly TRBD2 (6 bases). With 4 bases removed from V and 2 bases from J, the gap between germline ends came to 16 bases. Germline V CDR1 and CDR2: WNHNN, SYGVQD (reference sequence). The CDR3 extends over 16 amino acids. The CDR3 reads CASSGIGGANTDTQYF. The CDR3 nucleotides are TGCGCCAGCAGTGGAATTGGCGGGGCGAACACAGATACGCAGTATTTT.

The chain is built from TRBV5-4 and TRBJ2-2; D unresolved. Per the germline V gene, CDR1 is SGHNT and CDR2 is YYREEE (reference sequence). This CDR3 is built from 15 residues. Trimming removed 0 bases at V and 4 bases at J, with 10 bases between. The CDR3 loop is CASSLGVSSTGELFF. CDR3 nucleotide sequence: TGTGCCAGCAGCTTGGGTGTTTCAAGCACCGGGGAGCTGTTTTTT. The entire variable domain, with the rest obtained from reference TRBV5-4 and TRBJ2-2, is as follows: ETGVTQSPTHLIKTRGQQVTLRCSSQSGHNTVSWYQQALGQGPQFIFQYYREEENGRGNFPPRFSGLQFPNYSSELNVNALELDDSALYLCASSLGVSSTGELFFGEGSRLTVL.

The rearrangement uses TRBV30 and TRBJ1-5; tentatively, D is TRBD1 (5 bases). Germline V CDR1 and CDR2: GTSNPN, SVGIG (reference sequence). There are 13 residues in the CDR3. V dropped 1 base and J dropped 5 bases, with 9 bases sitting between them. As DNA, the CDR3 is TGTGCCTGGAGTGAGGGGATGGATCAGCCCCAGCATTTT. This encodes CAWSEGMDQPQHF.

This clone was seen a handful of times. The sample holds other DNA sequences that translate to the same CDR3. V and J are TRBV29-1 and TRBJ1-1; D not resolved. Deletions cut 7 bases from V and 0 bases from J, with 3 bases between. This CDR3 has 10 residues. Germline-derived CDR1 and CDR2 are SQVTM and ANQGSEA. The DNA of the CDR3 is TGCAGCGGATTGAACACTGAAGCTTTCTTT. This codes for CSGLNTEAFF. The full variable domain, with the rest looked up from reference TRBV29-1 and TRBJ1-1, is SAVISQKPSRDICQRGTSLTIQCQVDSQVTMMFWYRQQPGQSLTLIATANQGSEATYESGFVIDKFPISRPNLTFSTLTVSNMSPEDSSIYLCSGLNTEAFFGQGTRLTVV.

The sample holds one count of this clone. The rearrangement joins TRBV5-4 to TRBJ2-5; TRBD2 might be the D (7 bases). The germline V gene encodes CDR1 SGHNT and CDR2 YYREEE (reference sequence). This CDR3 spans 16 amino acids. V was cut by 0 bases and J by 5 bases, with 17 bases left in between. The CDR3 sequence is CASSLAGGNRGETQYF. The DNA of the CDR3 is TGTGCCAGCAGCTTGGCGGGGGGCAATAGGGGGGAGACCCAGTACTTC. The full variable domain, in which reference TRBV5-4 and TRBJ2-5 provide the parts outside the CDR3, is ETGVTQSPTHLIKTRGQQVTLRCSSQSGHNTVSWYQQALGQGPQFIFQYYREEENGRGNFPPRFSGLQFPNYSSELNVNALELDDSALYLCASSLAGGNRGETQYFGPGTRLLVL.

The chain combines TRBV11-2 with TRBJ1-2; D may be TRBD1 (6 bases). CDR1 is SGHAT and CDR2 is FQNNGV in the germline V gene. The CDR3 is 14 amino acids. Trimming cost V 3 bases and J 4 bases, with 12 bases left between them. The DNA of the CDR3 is TGTGCCAGCAGCTTTTTGGCAGGGGCCTATGGCTACACCTTC. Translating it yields CASSFLAGAYGYTF.

This chain's CDR3 is CASSWKGSYEQYF. The CDR3 coding sequence is TGTGCCAGCAGCTGGAAGGGATCCTACGAGCAGTACTTC. This sequence joins TRBV7-2 and TRBJ2-7; D ambiguous. CDR1 is SGHTA, CDR2 FQGNSA, per germline. The V and J ends lost 4 bases and 1 base respectively, with 8 bases between them. The length of the CDR3 is 13 residues.

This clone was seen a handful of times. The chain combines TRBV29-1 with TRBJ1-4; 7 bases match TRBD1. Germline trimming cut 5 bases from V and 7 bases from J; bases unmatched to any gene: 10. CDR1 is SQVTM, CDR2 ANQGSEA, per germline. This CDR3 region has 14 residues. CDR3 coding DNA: TGCAGCGTTCCCCGGGACAGCTCTTCTGAAAAACTGTTTTTT. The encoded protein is CSVPRDSSSEKLFF.